Below, 14 T cell receptor beta chains from the same sample are listed, as sequenced in a study of technical replicates of blood from a handful of donors. Repertoires were generated with immunoSEQ multiplex PCR, while TCRdb's copy carries only in-frame clones and drops some. This repertoire shows more than 55,000 clones, almost 95% found once; its top ten account for around 0.37%. Sequencing used T cells isolated from PBMCs. The receptors come from a human donor in good health.

The rearrangement joins TRBV5-1 to TRBJ2-7; possible D gene TRBD1, 5 bases. The CDR3 consists of 14 residues. Germline V gives CDR1 SGHRS, CDR2 YFSETQ. The V and J ends lost 6 bases and 4 bases respectively, with 17 bases between them. This CDR3 reads CASTPGSGQYEQYF. The CDR3 DNA reads TGCGCCAGCACCCCCGGATCAGGGCAGTACGAGCAGTACTTC.

This chain uses TRBV5-1 with TRBJ2-1; possibly TRBD2 for D (5 bases). The V end lost 4 bases, the J end lost 0 bases, and 14 bases lay between the germline ends. The CDR3 runs to 16 residues. Germline-derived CDR1 and CDR2 are SGHRS and YFSETQ. CDR3 sequence: CASSVTGRFSYNEQFF. CDR3 coding DNA: TGCGCCAGCAGCGTCACTGGGAGATTCTCCTACAATGAGCAGTTCTTC.

This chain uses TRBV29-1 with TRBJ2-6; D is unresolved. Germline CDR1 SQVTM, CDR2 ANQGSEA. This CDR3 comprises 13 residues. V was cut by 6 bases and J by 1 base, with 7 bases left in between. The chain's CDR3 is CSVLRSGANVLTF. The CDR3 bases are TGCAGCGTCCTCAGGTCTGGGGCCAACGTCCTGACTTTC.

The genes are TRBV27 and TRBJ2-1, with 8 positions matching TRBD2. V shed 4 bases, J shed 6 bases, and the junction held 2 bases outside the gene matches. The CDR3 has 13 amino acids. Germline values: CDR1 MNHEY, CDR2 SMNVEV (reference sequence). The CDR3 sequence: CASSWTSLNEQFF. As DNA, the CDR3 is TGTGCCAGCAGTTGGACTAGCCTCAATGAGCAGTTCTTC.

CDR3 sequence: CASSYMTQGRGYTF. CDR3 nucleotide sequence: TGTGCCAGCAGTTACATGACACAGGGGAGAGGCTACACCTTC. The chain employs TRBV6-5 and TRBJ1-2; 7 positions match TRBD1. Germline V gene data show CDR1 as MNHEY and CDR2 as SVGAGI. The CDR3 spans 14 residues. J was trimmed by 8 bases and V by 2 bases; bases with no gene match: 8.

The sample holds a few counts of this clone. The V and J genes are TRBV27 and TRBJ1-5, with 8 nucleotides matching TRBD1. From germline, CDR1 is MNHEY and CDR2 SMNVEV (reference sequence). The length of the CDR3 is 14 residues. The junction had 5 bases not matched to a gene; V was cut back by 5 bases and J by 5 bases. In nucleotides, the CDR3 is TGTGCCAGCAGTCCGGACAGGGACTATCAGCCCCAGCATTTT. Translation gives CASSPDRDYQPQHF.

The chain recombines TRBV6-1 with TRBJ2-7; TRBD1 might be the D (5 bases). With 6 bases removed from V and 0 bases from J, the gap between germline ends came to 9 bases. CDR3 size: 13 residues. The V gene's germline CDR1 is MNHNS and CDR2 SASEGT. The CDR3 coding sequence is TGTGCCAGCAGGGTACAGGACTCCTACGAGCAGTACTTC. Amino acid sequence: CASRVQDSYEQYF.

This clone showed up just once. CDR3 in amino acids: CASSLKGLAGPISYNEQFF. The CDR3 bases are TGTGCCAGCAGCTTAAAGGGACTAGCGGGGCCGATATCCTACAATGAGCAGTTCTTC. The rearrangement joins TRBV11-2 to TRBJ2-1; 13 nucleotides agree with TRBD2. V was pared by 2 bases and J by 1 base, with 8 bases of the junction left unmatched. CDR1 is SGHAT and CDR2 is FQNNGV in the germline V gene. The CDR3 runs 19 residues.

This clone was counted a single time. This chain joins TRBV29-1 and TRBJ2-3; perhaps TRBD1 as D (6 bases). The CDR3 loop spans 13 amino acids. V lost 0 bases and J lost 3, with 7 bases in between. In germline, CDR1 is SQVTM, CDR2 ANQGSEA. CDR3 in amino acids: CSVEEGATDTQYF. The DNA for the CDR3 is TGCAGCGTTGAAGAGGGGGCGACAGATACGCAGTATTTT.

The chain recombines TRBV18 with TRBJ2-2; D is uncertain. The V end was cut by 3 bases, the J end by 1 base, with 9 bases between. Germline CDR1 reads KGHSH; CDR2 reads LQKENI. This CDR3 has 15 residues. The CDR3 sequence is CASSPGPGNTGELFF. The CDR3 nucleotides are TGTGCCAGCTCACCTGGCCCGGGGAACACCGGGGAGCTGTTTTTT.

CDR3 in amino acids: CASSHRGANTGELFF. The CDR3 coding sequence is TGTGCCAGCTCCCACAGGGGCGCGAACACCGGGGAGCTGTTTTTT. V gene TRBV18 combines with J gene TRBJ2-2; 7 bases align to TRBD1. The CDR3 loop spans 15 amino acids. Unmatched junction bases numbered 4, after V lost 6 bases and J lost 0 bases. Germline CDR1 KGHSH, CDR2 LQKENI.

The rearrangement joins TRBV7-3 to TRBJ2-3, with TRBD2 matching over 7 bases. From germline, CDR1 is SGHTA and CDR2 FQGTGA. This CDR3 spans 14 amino acids. V lost 5 bases, J lost 6 bases, and 8 bases stayed unmatched. DNA for the CDR3: TGTGCCAGCAGCAGACTAGCTCTCGGCGATACGCAGTATTTT. Residues: CASSRLALGDTQYF.

V gene TRBV14 combines with J gene TRBJ1-1, with 7 bases fitting TRBD1. The CDR3 length is 16 residues. The trim removed 1 base at V and 1 base at J, leaving 6 bases unmatched. The germline V gene encodes CDR1 SGHDN and CDR2 FVKESK. CDR3 region: CASSQVLGQTNTEAFF. Written as DNA, the CDR3 is TGTGCCAGCAGCCAAGTGCTGGGACAGACGAACACTGAAGCTTTCTTT.

J is TRBJ1-1 and V is TRBV7-3, with D hard to call. This CDR3 spans 13 amino acids. The germline V gene has CDR1 SGHTA and CDR2 FQGTGA. Trimming shortened V by 5 bases and J by 4 bases, and 11 bases separated the two germline ends. Here the CDR3 reads CASSPLGATEAFF. In DNA, the CDR3 is TGTGCCAGCAGCCCCTTGGGAGCCACTGAAGCTTTCTTT.